This TCR beta chain was recorded in a study of Ad26.COV2.S vaccination and SARS-CoV-2 variants. Per germline, CDR1 MDHEN and CDR2 SYDVKM. J gave up 1 base and V 6 bases, and 3 bases lay outside the gene matches. The CDR3 consists of 13 residues. This clone was recorded once. As yet, its antigen is unknown. Repertoires were generated with immunoSEQ multiplex PCR, while TCRdb's copy carries only in-frame clones and drops some. This sample has 85,000 to 95,000 clones, with less than 85% found just once. Overall study findings and caveats: Analytic work on TCR breadth and depth might have understated the full extent of total T cell responses.

This clonotype was obtained from a human donor who had recovered from COVID-19. The chain carries TRBV28 and TRBJ2-7, with 7 bases fitting TRBD1. Sample: peripheral blood, taken after recovery from COVID-19. CDR3 protein: CASRPGQSYEQYF. As DNA, the CDR3 is TGTGCCAGCAGACCGGGACAGTCCTACGAGCAGTACTTC.